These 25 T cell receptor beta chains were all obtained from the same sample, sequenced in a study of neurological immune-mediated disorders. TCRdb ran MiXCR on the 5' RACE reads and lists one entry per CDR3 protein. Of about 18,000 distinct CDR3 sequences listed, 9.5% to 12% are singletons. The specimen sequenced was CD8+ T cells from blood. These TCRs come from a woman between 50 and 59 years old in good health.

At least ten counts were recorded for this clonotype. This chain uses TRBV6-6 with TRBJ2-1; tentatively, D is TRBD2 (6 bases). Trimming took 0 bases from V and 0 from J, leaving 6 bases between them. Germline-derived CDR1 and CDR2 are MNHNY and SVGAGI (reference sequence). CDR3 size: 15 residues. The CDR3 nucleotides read TGTGCCAGCAGTTACTCCGGGGGCTCCTACAATGAGCAGTTCTTC. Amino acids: CASSYSGGSYNEQFF.

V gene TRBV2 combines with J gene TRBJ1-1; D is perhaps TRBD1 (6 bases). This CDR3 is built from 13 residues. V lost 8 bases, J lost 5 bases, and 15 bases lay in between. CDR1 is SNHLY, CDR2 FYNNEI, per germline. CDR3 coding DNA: TGTGCCAGCCACTCAGGGGCGAGGACTGAAGCTTTCTTT. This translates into CASHSGARTEAFF.

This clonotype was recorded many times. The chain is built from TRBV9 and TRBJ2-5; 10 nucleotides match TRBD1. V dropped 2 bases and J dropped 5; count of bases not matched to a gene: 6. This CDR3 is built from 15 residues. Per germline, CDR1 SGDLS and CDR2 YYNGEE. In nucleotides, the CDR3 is TGTGCCAGCAGCGTCGGGACAGGGGTCCGGGAGACCCAGTACTTC. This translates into CASSVGTGVRETQYF.

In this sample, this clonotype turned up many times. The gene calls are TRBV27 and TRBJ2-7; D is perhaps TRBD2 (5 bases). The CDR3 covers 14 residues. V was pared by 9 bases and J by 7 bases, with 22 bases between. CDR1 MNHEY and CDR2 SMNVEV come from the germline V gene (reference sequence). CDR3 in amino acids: CASGRGWENDEQYF. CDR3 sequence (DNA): TGTGCCAGTGGTCGAGGGTGGGAGAATGATGAGCAGTACTTC.

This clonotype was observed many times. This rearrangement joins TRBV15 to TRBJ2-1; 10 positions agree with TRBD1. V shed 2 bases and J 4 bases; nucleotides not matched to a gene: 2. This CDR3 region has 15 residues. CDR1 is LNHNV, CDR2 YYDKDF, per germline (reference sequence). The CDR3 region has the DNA TGTGCCACCAGCAGACAGGACAGGGGGTACAATGAGCAGTTCTTC. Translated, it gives CATSRQDRGYNEQFF.

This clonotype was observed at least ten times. The CDR3 bases are TGTGCCAGCAGCTTAGAATTTAGCAATCAGCCCCAGCATTTT. This codes for CASSLEFSNQPQHF. V and J are TRBV7-9 and TRBJ1-5; the D is unclear. This CDR3 is 14 amino acids long. With 1 base removed from V and 0 bases from J, the gap between germline ends came to 4 bases. Germline V gene data show CDR1 as SEHNR and CDR2 as FQNEAQ (reference sequence).

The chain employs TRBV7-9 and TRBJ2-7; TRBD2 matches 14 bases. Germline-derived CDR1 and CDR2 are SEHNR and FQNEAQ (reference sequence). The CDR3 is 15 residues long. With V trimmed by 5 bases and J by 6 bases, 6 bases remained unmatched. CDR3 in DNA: TGTGCCAGCAGCCCCTCGGGACTAGCGGGAGTCGAGCAGTACTTC. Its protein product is CASSPSGLAGVEQYF.

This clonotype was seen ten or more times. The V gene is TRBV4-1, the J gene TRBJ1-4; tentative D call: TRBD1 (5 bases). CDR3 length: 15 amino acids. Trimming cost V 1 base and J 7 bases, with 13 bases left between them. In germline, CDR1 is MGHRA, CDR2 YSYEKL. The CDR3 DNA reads TGCGCCAGCAGCCAAGCGCGAGGGGATGGTGAAAAACTGTTTTTT. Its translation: CASSQARGDGEKLFF.

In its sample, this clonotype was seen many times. CDR3: CASSSDRGPLHEQFF. Here the CDR3 DNA reads TGTGCCAGCAGCTCTGACAGGGGGCCTCTCCATGAGCAGTTCTTC. V gene TRBV5-6 combines with J gene TRBJ2-1; TRBD1 agrees at 10 bases. Germline values: CDR1 SGHDT, CDR2 YYEEEE. The trim removed 3 bases at V and 8 bases at J, leaving 8 bases unmatched. The CDR3 has 15 residues.

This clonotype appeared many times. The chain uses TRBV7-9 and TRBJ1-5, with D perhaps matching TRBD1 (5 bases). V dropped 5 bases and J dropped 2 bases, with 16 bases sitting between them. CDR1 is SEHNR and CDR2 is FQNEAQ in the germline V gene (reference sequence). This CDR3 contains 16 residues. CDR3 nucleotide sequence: TGTGCCAGCAGCCCACCCGGGACCTCAGGCAATCAGCCCCAGCATTTT. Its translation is CASSPPGTSGNQPQHF.

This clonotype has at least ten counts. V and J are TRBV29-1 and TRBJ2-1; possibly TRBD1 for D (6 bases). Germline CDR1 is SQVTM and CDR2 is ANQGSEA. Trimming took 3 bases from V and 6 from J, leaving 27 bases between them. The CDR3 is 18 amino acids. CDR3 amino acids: CSVDGSQGASHSGNEQFF. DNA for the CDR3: TGCAGCGTTGATGGTTCACAGGGTGCTTCGCACTCGGGCAATGAGCAGTTCTTC.

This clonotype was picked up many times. CDR3 in DNA: TGTGCCAGCAGCGGCTCAGGGGTAGCGGCTCCCTACAATGAGCAGTTCTTC. Translated: CASSGSGVAAPYNEQFF. The genes are TRBV9 and TRBJ2-1, with D possibly called TRBD1 or TRBD2 (6 bases each). Trimming pared 3 bases from V and 2 bases from J, leaving 18 bases between. The length of the CDR3 is 17 residues. Per germline, CDR1 SGDLS and CDR2 YYNGEE.

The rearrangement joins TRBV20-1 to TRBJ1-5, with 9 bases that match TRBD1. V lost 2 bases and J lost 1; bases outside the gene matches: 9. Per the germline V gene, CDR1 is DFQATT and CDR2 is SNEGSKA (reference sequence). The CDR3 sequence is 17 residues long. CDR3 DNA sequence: TGCAGTGCTAGATCCTCGACCGGGACAGGGAGCAATCAGCCCCAGCATTTT. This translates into CSARSSTGTGSNQPQHF.

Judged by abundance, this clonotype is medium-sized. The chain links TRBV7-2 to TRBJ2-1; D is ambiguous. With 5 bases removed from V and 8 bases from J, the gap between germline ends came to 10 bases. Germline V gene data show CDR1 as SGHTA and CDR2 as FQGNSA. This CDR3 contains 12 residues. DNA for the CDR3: TGTGCCAGCAGCCCGAGGACCCATGAGCAGTTCTTC. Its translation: CASSPRTHEQFF.

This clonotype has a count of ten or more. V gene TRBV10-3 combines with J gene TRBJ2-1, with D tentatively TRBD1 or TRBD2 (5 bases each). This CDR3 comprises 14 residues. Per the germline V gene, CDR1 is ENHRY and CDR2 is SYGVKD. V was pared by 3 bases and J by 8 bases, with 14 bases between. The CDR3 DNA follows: TGTGCCATCAGTGAAGGGGCCACCGGGGATGAGCAGTTCTTC. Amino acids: CAISEGATGDEQFF.

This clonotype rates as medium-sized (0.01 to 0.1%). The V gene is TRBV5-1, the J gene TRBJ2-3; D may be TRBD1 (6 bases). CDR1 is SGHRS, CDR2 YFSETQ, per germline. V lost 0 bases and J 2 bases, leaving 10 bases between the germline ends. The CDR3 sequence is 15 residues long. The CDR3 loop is CASSLGGPTTDTQYF. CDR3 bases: TGCGCCAGCAGCTTGGGGGGGCCTACCACAGATACGCAGTATTTT.

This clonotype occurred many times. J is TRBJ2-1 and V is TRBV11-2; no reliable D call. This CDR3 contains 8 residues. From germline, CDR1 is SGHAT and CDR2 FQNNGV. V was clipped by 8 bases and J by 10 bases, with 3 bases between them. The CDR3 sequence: CASPEQFF. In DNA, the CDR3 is TGTGCCAGCCCGGAGCAGTTCTTC.

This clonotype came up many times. CDR3 coding DNA: TGTGCCAGCAGCTCCAGCCAGTACAATGAGCAGTTCTTC. This codes for CASSSSQYNEQFF. The chain links TRBV7-2 to TRBJ2-1; D gene uncertain. V was clipped by 4 bases and J by 4 bases, with 8 bases between them. The CDR3 has 13 residues. The germline CDR1 and CDR2 sequences are SGHTA and FQGNSA.

The CDR3, as DNA: TGTGCCAGCAGCTTAGGTGGGCATTACGAGCAGTACTTC. Its translation: CASSLGGHYEQYF. This chain links TRBV7-9 with TRBJ2-7; D is unresolved. The CDR3 extends over 13 amino acids. Germline CDR1 is SEHNR and CDR2 is FQNEAQ (reference sequence). The V gene lost 1 base and the J gene lost 4 bases, with 8 bases spanning the gap.

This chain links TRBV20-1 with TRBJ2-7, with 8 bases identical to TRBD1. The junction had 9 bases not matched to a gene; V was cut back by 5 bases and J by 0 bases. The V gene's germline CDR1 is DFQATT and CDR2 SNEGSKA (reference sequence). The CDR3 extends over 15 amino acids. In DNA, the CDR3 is TGCAGTGCTCGGGACAGGACGTCAGGCTCCTACGAGCAGTACTTC. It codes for CSARDRTSGSYEQYF.

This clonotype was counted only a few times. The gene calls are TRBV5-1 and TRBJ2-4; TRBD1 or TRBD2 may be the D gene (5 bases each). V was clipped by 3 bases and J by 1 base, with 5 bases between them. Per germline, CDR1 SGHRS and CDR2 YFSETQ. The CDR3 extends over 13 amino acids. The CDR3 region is CASSWDAKNIQYF. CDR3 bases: TGCGCCAGCAGCTGGGACGCCAAAAACATTCAGTACTTC.

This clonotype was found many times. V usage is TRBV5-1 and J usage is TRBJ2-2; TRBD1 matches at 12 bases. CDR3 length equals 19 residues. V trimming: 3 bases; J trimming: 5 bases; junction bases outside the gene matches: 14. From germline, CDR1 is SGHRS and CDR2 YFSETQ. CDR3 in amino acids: CASSYPETPGQGATGELFF. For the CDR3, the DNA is TGCGCCAGCAGCTACCCAGAGACGCCGGGACAGGGGGCGACCGGGGAGCTGTTTTTT.

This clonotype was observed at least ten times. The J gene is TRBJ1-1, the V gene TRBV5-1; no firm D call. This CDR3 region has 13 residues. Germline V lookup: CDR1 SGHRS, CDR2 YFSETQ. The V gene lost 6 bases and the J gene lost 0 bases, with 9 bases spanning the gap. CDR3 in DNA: TGCGCCAGCACAGTGTCCGTGAACACTGAAGCTTTCTTT. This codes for CASTVSVNTEAFF.

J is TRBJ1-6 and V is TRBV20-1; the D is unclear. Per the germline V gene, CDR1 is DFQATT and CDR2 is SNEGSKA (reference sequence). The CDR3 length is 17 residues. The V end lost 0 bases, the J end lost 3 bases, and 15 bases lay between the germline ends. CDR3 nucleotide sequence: TGCAGTGCTAGAGATACCGGAAGTGGGAGCTATAATTCACCCCTCCACTTT. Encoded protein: CSARDTGSGSYNSPLHF.

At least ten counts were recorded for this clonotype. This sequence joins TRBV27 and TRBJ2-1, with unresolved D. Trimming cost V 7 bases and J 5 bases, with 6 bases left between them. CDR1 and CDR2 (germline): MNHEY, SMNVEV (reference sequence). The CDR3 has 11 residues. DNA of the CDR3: TGTGCCAGCAACGACAACAATGAGCAGTTCTTC. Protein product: CASNDNNEQFF.